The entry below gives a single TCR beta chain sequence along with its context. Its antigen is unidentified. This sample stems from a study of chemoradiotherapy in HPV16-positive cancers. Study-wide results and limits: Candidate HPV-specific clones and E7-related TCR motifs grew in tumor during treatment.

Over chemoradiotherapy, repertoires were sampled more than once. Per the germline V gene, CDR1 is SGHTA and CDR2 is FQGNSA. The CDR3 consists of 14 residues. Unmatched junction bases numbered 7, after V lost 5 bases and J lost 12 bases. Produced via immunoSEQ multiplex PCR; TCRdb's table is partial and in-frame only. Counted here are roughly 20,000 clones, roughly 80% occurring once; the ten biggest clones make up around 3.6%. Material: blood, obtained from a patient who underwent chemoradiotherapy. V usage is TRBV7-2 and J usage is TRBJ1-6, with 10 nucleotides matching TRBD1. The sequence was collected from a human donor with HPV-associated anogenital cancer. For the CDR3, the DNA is TGTGCCAGCAGCCCCACAGGGGACAGGGGACCCCTCCACTTT. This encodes CASSPTGDRGPLHF.